A single sample gave rise to the 14 T cell receptor beta chains below, sequenced in a study of T-cell memory formation after mild COVID-19. MiXCR, run by TCRdb on the 5' RACE reads, gives a single entry per CDR3 protein. The sample lists approximately 290,000 distinct CDR3 sequences; approximately 15% were seen once. The specimen sequenced was PBMCs or a T cell subset sorted from them (not recorded which). The receptor set was obtained from a man aged 18 to 35 who had mild COVID-19 (a few samples of this study predate the infection). Cell type and time point are not known.

This clonotype was counted many times. The rearrangement joins TRBV5-1 to TRBJ2-1; the match to TRBD2 covers 11 bases. The germline V gene encodes CDR1 SGHRS and CDR2 YFSETQ. The CDR3 sequence is 15 residues long. Trimming cost V 5 bases and J 3 bases; bases outside gene matches: 4. DNA of the CDR3: TGCGCCAGCAGGCATAGCGGGGGGGACTACAATGAGCAGTTCTTC. Protein sequence: CASRHSGGDYNEQFF.

The chain recombines TRBV3-2 with TRBJ1-4; no DNA check was done on the table's D call, TRBD1. TRBV3-2 is a pseudogene. The CDR3 covers 15 residues. Here the CDR3 DNA reads TGTGCCAGCAGCCAAGACAACGGGACAGATGAAAAACTGTTTTTT. Encoded protein: CASSQDNGTDEKLFF.

The rearrangement links TRBV6-2 or TRBV6-3 to TRBJ2-1; 7 nucleotides agree with TRBD2. Germline V CDR1 and CDR2: MNHEY, SVGEGT. This CDR3 contains 15 residues. V shed 6 bases and J 0 bases; nucleotides not matched to a gene: 5. DNA of the CDR3: TGTGCCAGCAGACGCGGGGGAAGCTCCTACAATGAGCAGTTCTTC. Translation gives CASRRGGSSYNEQFF.

The rearrangement links TRBV27 to TRBJ2-2; 8 bases are a match to TRBD2. In germline, CDR1 is MNHEY, CDR2 SMNVEV (reference sequence). V was clipped by 6 bases and J by 5 bases; unmatched bases: 14. The CDR3 contains 17 residues. The CDR3 region is CASSVLADTPGTGELFF. In DNA, the CDR3 is TGTGCCAGCAGCGTACTAGCGGACACCCCGGGGACCGGGGAGCTGTTTTTT.

This clonotype has more than one count but fewer than ten. This chain connects TRBV7-6 to TRBJ2-1; tentative D call: TRBD2 (5 bases). Trimming shortened V by 1 base and J by 9 bases, and 13 bases separated the two germline ends. CDR1 is SGHVS and CDR2 is FNYEAQ in the germline V gene. The CDR3 is 14 amino acids. The CDR3 sequence: CASSLVVALGEQFF. DNA for the CDR3: TGTGCCAGCAGCTTAGTGGTAGCGTTGGGTGAGCAGTTCTTC.

V usage is TRBV6-5 and J usage is TRBJ2-5; D possibly corresponds to TRBD2 (6 bases). Germline V lookup: CDR1 MNHEY, CDR2 SVGAGI. The CDR3 runs to 15 residues. Trimming stripped 7 bases from V and 5 bases from J, with 20 bases between. The CDR3 region is CASTPTGVAYETQYF. The CDR3 DNA reads as TGTGCCAGCACCCCAACGGGGGTAGCGTACGAGACCCAGTACTTC.

The chain combines TRBV2 with TRBJ2-3, with D unresolved. Germline CDR1 reads SNHLY; CDR2 reads FYNNEI. The CDR3 runs to 13 residues. Trimming stripped 6 bases from V and 7 bases from J, with 14 bases between. The CDR3 region is CASRTPSSYTQYF. CDR3 DNA sequence: TGTGCCAGCAGGACCCCCTCTTCCTATACGCAGTATTTT.

This clonotype was counted between two and nine times. The genes are TRBV15 and TRBJ2-4; 13 bases are shared with TRBD2. The CDR3 is 17 residues long. From germline, CDR1 is LNHNV and CDR2 YYDKDF (reference sequence). J gave up 1 base and V 5 bases, and 5 bases lay outside the gene matches. In DNA, the CDR3 is TGTGCCACCAGCGACGGGACTAGCGGGGTGGCCAAAAACATTCAGTACTTC. Residues: CATSDGTSGVAKNIQYF.

The V and J genes are TRBV4-2 and TRBJ2-5; no clear D. Germline V gene sequence: CDR1 LGHNA, CDR2 YNFKEQ. V was clipped by 0 bases and J by 5 bases, with 10 bases between them. The CDR3 has 14 amino acids. The CDR3 DNA follows: TGTGCCAGCAGCCAAGATAGGATGGAGGAGACCCAGTACTTC. Residues: CASSQDRMEETQYF.

The table lists this clonotype with a few counts. This rearrangement joins TRBV19 to TRBJ2-2, with 11 bases identical to TRBD2. Germline values: CDR1 LNHDA, CDR2 SQIVND (reference sequence). The V gene end was trimmed by 6 bases and the J gene end by 3 bases; junction bases not matched to a gene: 6. This CDR3 region has 16 residues. In nucleotides, the CDR3 is TGTGCCAGTAGAACACTAGCGGGGGTTCACACCGGGGAGCTGTTTTTT. Its translation: CASRTLAGVHTGELFF.

This clonotype has a handful of counts. V is TRBV7-2 and J is TRBJ1-3; perhaps TRBD1 as D (5 bases). Germline V gene lookup returns CDR1 SGHTA and CDR2 FQGNSA. This CDR3 is 16 amino acids long. Trimming shortened V by 1 base and J by 0 bases, and 10 bases separated the two germline ends. CDR3 amino acids: CASSLGQPNSGNTIYF. The CDR3 nucleotides read TGTGCCAGCAGCTTAGGACAGCCCAACTCTGGAAACACCATATATTTT.

Concerning this clonotype: One end of the junction fails to match germline, which may point to a read error. The chain couples TRBV20-1 to TRBJ2-3, with TRBD1 matching 8 bases. This CDR3 is 12 amino acids long. Per germline, CDR1 DFQATT and CDR2 SNEGSKA (reference sequence). The CDR3: CSARDVERQGIF. The CDR3, as DNA: TGCAGTGCTAGAGACGTTGAGAGACAGGGGATTTTT.

The CDR3 region is CASSQRNEQFF. The CDR3 nucleotides are TGTGCCAGCAGCCAGCGCAATGAGCAGTTCTTC. V is TRBV3-1 and J is TRBJ2-1, with D hard to call. The germline V gene has CDR1 LGHDT and CDR2 YNNKEL (reference sequence). V lost 3 bases to trimming and J lost 6 bases, with 3 bases between them. The length of the CDR3 is 11 residues.

The chain joins TRBV27 to TRBJ2-6, with D maybe TRBD2 (5 bases). CDR1 and CDR2 (germline): MNHEY, SMNVEV (reference sequence). The CDR3 has 16 residues. Trimming removed 6 bases at V and 1 base at J, with 13 bases between. The CDR3 DNA is TGTGCCAGCAGACCATCCGGGGAATCTGGGGCCAACGTCCTGACTTTC. Encoded protein: CASRPSGESGANVLTF.